This T cell receptor beta chain was sequenced for a study of tumor and adjacent non-tumor tissue in lung cancer. Study overall: Each sample yielded a few million productive TCRbeta reads on average. Study-wide findings and caveats: Top 100 clones took a larger repertoire share in normal lung. Significantly higher TCR diversity was found in tumor than normal lung.

Germline V lookup: CDR1 SGHNT, CDR2 YYREEE (reference sequence). This CDR3 has 13 amino acids. With 2 bases removed from V and 14 bases from J, the gap between germline ends came to 19 bases. The template was RNA from unsorted bulk tissue. More than 3 cm separated this lung sample from the edge of the tumor. As concerns this clonotype: The antigen remains unidentified.

Three rounds of nested PCR, following a modified ARM-PCR protocol, produced the TCRbeta library. MiXCR, run by TCRdb on the multiplex PCR reads, gives a single entry per CDR3 protein. The table has roughly 90,000 distinct CDR3 sequences, more than 75% seen once. This clonotype originated in a woman aged 45-65 years with non-small cell lung cancer. The chain links TRBV5-4 to TRBJ1-2, with D tentatively TRBD1 (5 bases). Source material: distant non-tumor lung tissue. The CDR3 DNA reads as TGTGCCAGCAGCTTTCGGGGCGCCTATGGCCATACCTTC. It specifies CASSFRGAYGHTF.